The next 7 T cell receptor beta chains were all read from a single sample in a study of shared clonotypes between healthy human individuals. Assay: immunoSEQ multiplex PCR; the TCRdb copy retains only in-frame clones and omits some. This table has roughly 2.5 million clones, approximately 94% appearing once. Material: naive CD4+ T cells sorted from blood. Subset reported: CD45RA+ positively selected. The receptors derive from a man aged 18 to 30 in good health.

The rearrangement links TRBV10-2 to TRBJ1-5; D may be TRBD1 (6 bases). Trimming took 4 bases from V and 4 from J, leaving 14 bases between them. The CDR3 contains 15 residues. Germline CDR1 is WSHSY and CDR2 is SAAADI. This CDR3 is CASSGFQGPNQPQHF. In nucleotides, the CDR3 is TGCGCCAGCAGTGGGTTTCAGGGGCCTAATCAGCCCCAGCATTTT.

This chain joins TRBV7-3 and TRBJ2-3; 12 nucleotides line up with TRBD2. Germline values: CDR1 SGHTA, CDR2 FQGTGA. The CDR3 is made up of 16 amino acids. V was pared by 4 bases and J by 4 bases, with 6 bases of the junction left unmatched. The CDR3 DNA reads TGTGCCAGCAGCTCCCTAGCGGGGGGGCAATCAGATACGCAGTATTTT. Protein product: CASSSLAGGQSDTQYF. Full variable domain (remainder filled in from reference TRBV7-3 and TRBJ2-3): GAGVSQTPSNKVTEKGKYVELRCDPISGHTALYWYRQSLGQGPEFLIYFQGTGAADDSGLPNDRFFAVRPEGSVSTLKIQRTERGDSAVYLCASSSLAGGQSDTQYFGPGTRLTVL.

The chain carries TRBV13 and TRBJ2-7, with 14 bases matching TRBD2. Germline V gives CDR1 PRHDT, CDR2 FYEKMQ (reference sequence). The V gene end was trimmed by 5 bases and the J gene end by 4 bases; junction bases not matched to a gene: 4. The CDR3 is 15 residues long. CDR3 residues: CASSQGLAGVYEQYF. CDR3 coding DNA: TGTGCCAGCAGCCAGGGACTAGCGGGAGTTTACGAGCAGTACTTC.

The genes are TRBV29-1 and TRBJ2-1, with 13 bases lining up with TRBD2. V trimming: 7 bases; J trimming: 6 bases; junction bases outside the gene matches: 3. Looked up from germline, CDR1 is SQVTM and CDR2 is ANQGSEA. This CDR3 has 13 amino acids. For the CDR3, the DNA is TGCAGCGCGACTAGCGGGAGGATCAATGAGCAGTTCTTC. Protein: CSATSGRINEQFF.

Regarding this clone: This specimen includes other DNA sequences encoding the same CDR3. V usage is TRBV5-1 and J usage is TRBJ2-7; 10 nucleotides align to TRBD2. In germline, CDR1 is SGHRS, CDR2 YFSETQ. The CDR3 runs to 15 residues. The V and J ends lost 0 bases and 4 bases, in that order; junction bases with no gene match: 4. CDR3 DNA: TGCGCCAGCAGCTTGGATCTAGCGGGAGTTTACGAGCAGTACTTC. Amino acids: CASSLDLAGVYEQYF. Supplemented by reference TRBV5-1 and TRBJ2-7, the full variable domain reads KAGVTQTPRYLIKTRGQQVTLSCSPISGHRSVSWYQQTPGQGLQFLFEYFSETQRNKGNFPGRFSGRQFSNSRSEMNVSTLELGDSALYLCASSLDLAGVYEQYFGPGTRLTVT.

V is TRBV11-3 and J is TRBJ2-1, with no clear D. CDR1 SGHNT and CDR2 YENEEA come from the germline V gene. V shed 1 base and J shed 4 bases, with 11 bases lying between them. CDR3 length equals 15 residues. The CDR3 spells CASSLGGNLYNEQFF. CDR3 DNA: TGTGCCAGCAGCTTAGGGGGTAATTTATACAATGAGCAGTTCTTC.

This rearrangement joins TRBV6-1 to TRBJ1-5; D uncertain. Germline V lookup: CDR1 MNHNS, CDR2 SASEGT. CDR3 length equals 13 residues. The germline V and J ends were trimmed by 8 bases and 5 bases, with 13 bases remaining between them. The CDR3 loop reads CASGVVLDQPQHF. The DNA of the CDR3 is TGTGCCAGCGGTGTAGTATTAGATCAGCCCCAGCATTTT.